This T cell receptor (beta chain) is drawn from a study of cytomegalovirus exposure and HLA in healthy donors. Study overall: Earlier, some 170 million T cells were analyzed, and around 100 million unique TCR beta sequences were found among them.

With 60 Vbeta and 13 Jbeta primers, the PCR was carried out. Clones were sequenced by immunoSEQ multiplex PCR, and TCRdb holds only the in-frame ones, with some missing. This sample yields 120,000 to 150,000 clones, of which roughly four fifths are seen a single time; approximately 3.2% belongs to the top ten. This clone appeared a few times. The CDR3 is made up of 18 amino acids. Germline assignment: CDR1 SNHLY and CDR2 FYNNEI. V lost 6 bases and J lost 0; bases outside the gene matches: 12. This chain uses TRBV2 with TRBJ2-3; TRBD2 agrees at 10 bases. The sample consisted of PBMCs. The receptor's source is a man aged 18 to 29 in good health and CMV-seropositive. The CDR3 protein is CASRPKGRTSGSTDTQYF. The DNA of the CDR3 is TGTGCCAGCAGACCTAAGGGGAGGACTAGCGGTAGCACAGATACGCAGTATTTT.